One sample yielded the 3 T cell receptor beta chains listed below, sequenced in a study of T-cell memory formation after mild COVID-19. TCRdb reprocessed the 5' RACE reads with MiXCR, giving one entry per CDR3 protein. This table holds about 150,000 distinct CDR3 sequences, approximately 14% found once. Source material: PBMCs or a T cell subset sorted from them (not recorded which). These receptors all stem from an adult woman who had mild COVID-19 (a few samples of this study predate the infection). Cell type and time point are not known.

This clonotype was counted only a few times. This chain uses TRBV5-1 with TRBJ2-1; 8 bases are a match to TRBD2. Germline assignment: CDR1 SGHRS and CDR2 YFSETQ. The V segment lost 4 bases and the J segment 1 base; nucleotides outside the gene matches: 4. The CDR3 sequence is 15 residues long. The CDR3 region has the DNA TGCGCCAGCAGCCCGCGGGGGGCATCCTACAATGAGCAGTTCTTC. It specifies CASSPRGASYNEQFF.

V is TRBV7-6 and J is TRBJ2-1; 9 positions match TRBD2. V was clipped by 1 base and J by 7 bases; unmatched bases: 5. Germline CDR1 is SGHVS and CDR2 is FNYEAQ. The CDR3 has 15 amino acids. The CDR3 here is CASSLGSGRLNEQFF. The CDR3 region has the DNA TGTGCCAGCAGCTTAGGGAGCGGGAGGTTGAATGAGCAGTTCTTC.

This chain uses TRBV7-8 with TRBJ1-5; 8 bases match TRBD1. V dropped 1 base and J dropped 5; count of bases not matched to a gene: 7. The CDR3 length is 16 residues. The germline V gene encodes CDR1 SGHVS and CDR2 FQNEAQ. CDR3 in amino acids: CASSLVTGGSDQPQHF. CDR3 coding DNA: TGTGCCAGCAGCTTAGTAACAGGGGGGAGTGATCAGCCCCAGCATTTT.